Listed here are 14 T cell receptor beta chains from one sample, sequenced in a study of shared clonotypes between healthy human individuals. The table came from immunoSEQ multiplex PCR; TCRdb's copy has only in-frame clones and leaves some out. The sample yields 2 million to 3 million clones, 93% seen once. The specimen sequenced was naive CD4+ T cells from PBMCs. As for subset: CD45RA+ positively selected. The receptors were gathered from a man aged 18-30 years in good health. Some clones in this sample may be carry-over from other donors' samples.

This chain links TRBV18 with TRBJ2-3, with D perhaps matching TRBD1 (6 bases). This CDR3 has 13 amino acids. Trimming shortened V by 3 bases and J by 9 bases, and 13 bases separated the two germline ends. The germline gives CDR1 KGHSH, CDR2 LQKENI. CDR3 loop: CASSPGGQPTQYF. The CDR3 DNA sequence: TGTGCCAGCTCACCGGGCGGACAGCCCACGCAGTATTTT.

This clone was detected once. For the CDR3, the DNA is TGTGCCAGCAGCTATAAGGGTTGGGGTCAGCCCCAGCATTTT. Amino acids: CASSYKGWGQPQHF. The chain links TRBV7-2 to TRBJ1-5; D ambiguous. The V end was cut by 4 bases, the J end by 6 bases, with 13 bases between. In germline, CDR1 is SGHTA, CDR2 FQGNSA. The CDR3 totals 14 residues.

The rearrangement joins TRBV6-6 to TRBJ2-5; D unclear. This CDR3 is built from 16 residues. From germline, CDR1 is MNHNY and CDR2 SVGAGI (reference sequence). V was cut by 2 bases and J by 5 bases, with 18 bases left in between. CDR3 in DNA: TGTGCCAGCAGTTACGGGTATAAAGGACCGGGTGAGACCCAGTACTTC. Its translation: CASSYGYKGPGETQYF.

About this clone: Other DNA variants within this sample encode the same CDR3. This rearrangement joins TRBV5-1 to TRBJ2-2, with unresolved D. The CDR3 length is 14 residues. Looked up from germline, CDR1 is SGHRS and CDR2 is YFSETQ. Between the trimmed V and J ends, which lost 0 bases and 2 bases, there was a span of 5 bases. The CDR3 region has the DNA TGCGCCAGCAGCTTGGTACTTAACACCGGGGAGCTGTTTTTT. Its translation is CASSLVLNTGELFF.

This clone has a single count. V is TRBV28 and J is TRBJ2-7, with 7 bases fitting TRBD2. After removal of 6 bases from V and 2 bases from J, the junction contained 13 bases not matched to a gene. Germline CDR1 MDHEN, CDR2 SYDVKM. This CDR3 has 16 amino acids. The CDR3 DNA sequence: TGTGCCAGCAGGAGAGCCCTGCGGGAGCCACCCTACGAGCAGTACTTC. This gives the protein CASRRALREPPYEQYF.

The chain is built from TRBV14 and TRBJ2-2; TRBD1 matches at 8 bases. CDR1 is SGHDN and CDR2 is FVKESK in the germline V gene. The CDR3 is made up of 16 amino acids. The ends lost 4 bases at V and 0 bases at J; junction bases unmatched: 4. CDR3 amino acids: CASSRWTGSNTGELFF. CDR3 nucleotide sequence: TGTGCCAGCAGCCGCTGGACAGGGTCGAACACCGGGGAGCTGTTTTTT.

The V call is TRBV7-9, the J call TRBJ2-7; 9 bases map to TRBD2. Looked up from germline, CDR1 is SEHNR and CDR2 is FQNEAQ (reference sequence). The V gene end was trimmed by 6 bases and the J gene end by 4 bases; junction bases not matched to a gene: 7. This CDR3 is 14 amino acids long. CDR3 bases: TGTGCCAGCAGGGATAGCGGGAGTGTATACGAGCAGTACTTC. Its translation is CASRDSGSVYEQYF.

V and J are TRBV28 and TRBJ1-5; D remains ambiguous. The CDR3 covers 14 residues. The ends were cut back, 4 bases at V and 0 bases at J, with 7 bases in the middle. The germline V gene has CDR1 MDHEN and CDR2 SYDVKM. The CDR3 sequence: CASSWYDSNQPQHF. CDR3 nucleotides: TGTGCCAGCAGTTGGTATGATAGCAATCAGCCCCAGCATTTT.

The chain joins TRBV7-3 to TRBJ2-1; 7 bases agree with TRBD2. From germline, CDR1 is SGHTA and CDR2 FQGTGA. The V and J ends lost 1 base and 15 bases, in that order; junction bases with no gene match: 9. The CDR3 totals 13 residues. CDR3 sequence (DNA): TGTGCCAGCAGCTTAAATCCCACTAGCGTTTGGTTCTTC. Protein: CASSLNPTSVWFF. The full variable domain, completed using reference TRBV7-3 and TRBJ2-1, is GAGVSQTPSNKVTEKGKYVELRCDPISGHTALYWYRQSLGQGPEFLIYFQGTGAADDSGLPNDRFFAVRPEGSVSTLKIQRTERGDSAVYLCASSLNPTSVWFFGPGTRLTVL.

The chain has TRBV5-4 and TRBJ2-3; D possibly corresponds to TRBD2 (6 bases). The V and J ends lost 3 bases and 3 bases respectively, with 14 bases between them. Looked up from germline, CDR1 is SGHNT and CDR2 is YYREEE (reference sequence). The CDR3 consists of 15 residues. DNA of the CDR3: TGTGCCAGCAGCTCCGCGGCGGGGAGAACAGATACGCAGTATTTT. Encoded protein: CASSSAAGRTDTQYF.

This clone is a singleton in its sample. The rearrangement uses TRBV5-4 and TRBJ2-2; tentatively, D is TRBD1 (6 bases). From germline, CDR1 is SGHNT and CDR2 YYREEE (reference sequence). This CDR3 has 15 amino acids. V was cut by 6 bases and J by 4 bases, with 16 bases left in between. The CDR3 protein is CASTSLQGSTGELFF. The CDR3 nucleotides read TGTGCCAGCACCTCACTACAGGGAAGCACCGGGGAGCTGTTTTTT.

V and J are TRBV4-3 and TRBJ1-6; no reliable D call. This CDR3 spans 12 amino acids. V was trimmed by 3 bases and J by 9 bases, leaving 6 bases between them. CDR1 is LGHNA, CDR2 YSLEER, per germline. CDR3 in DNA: TGCGCCAGCAGCCACTGGAGTTCACCCCTCCACTTT. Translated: CASSHWSSPLHF.

CDR3 sequence (DNA): TGTGCCAGCACTGTAACTGGATCCTACGAGCAGTACTTC. This codes for CASTVTGSYEQYF. V is TRBV28 and J is TRBJ2-7; no firm D call. The CDR3 is 13 amino acids. Germline CDR1 MDHEN, CDR2 SYDVKM. V was cut by 7 bases and J by 1 base, with 11 bases left in between. The full variable domain, completed using reference TRBV28 and TRBJ2-7, is DVKVTQSSRYLVKRTGEKVFLECVQDMDHENMFWYRQDPGLGLRLIYFSYDVKMKEKGDIPEGYSVSREKKERFSLILESASTNQTSMYLCASTVTGSYEQYFGPGTRLTVT.

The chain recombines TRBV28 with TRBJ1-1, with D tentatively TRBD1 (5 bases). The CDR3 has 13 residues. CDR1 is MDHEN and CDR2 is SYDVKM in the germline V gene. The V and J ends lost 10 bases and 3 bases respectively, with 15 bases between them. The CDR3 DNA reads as TGTGCCACCTACGGAGGGGCACACACTGAAGCTTTCTTT. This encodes CATYGGAHTEAFF.